This T cell receptor beta chain was identified in a study of monozygotic twins with inflammatory bowel disease. The CDR3 consists of 13 residues. The germline CDR1 and CDR2 sequences are SGDLS and YYNGEE. TCRdb reworked the 5' RACE reads into one entry per CDR3 protein, no DNA. This sample's table reports more than 300,000 distinct CDR3 sequences. The specimen sequenced was blood. The receptor comes from a human donor with ulcerative colitis or Crohn's disease, or a healthy co-twin of an affected twin (not recorded which). The chain combines TRBV9 with TRBJ2-7; TCRdb calls TRBD1, which cannot be checked without DNA. CDR3: CASSGRDSDEQYF.